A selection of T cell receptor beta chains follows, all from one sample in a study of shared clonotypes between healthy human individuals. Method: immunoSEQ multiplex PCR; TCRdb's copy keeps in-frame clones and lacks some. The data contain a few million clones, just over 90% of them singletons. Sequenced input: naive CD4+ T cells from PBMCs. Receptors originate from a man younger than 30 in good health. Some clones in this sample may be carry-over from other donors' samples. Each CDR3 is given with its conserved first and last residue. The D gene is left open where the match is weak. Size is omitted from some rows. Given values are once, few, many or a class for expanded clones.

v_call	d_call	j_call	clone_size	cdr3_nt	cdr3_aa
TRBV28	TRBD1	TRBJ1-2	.	TGTGCCAGCAGTACACAACAGGGGTTAAGAGGCTACACCTTC	CASSTQQGLRGYTF
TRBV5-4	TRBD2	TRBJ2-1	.	TGTGCCAGCAGCTTGGGGACCCCGGGGGGGGGTTTCGATGAGCAGTTCTTC	CASSLGTPGGGFDEQFF
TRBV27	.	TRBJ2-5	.	TGTGCCAGCAGTTTAGATCTGGGGGCATGGGAGACCCAGTACTTC	CASSLDLGAWETQYF
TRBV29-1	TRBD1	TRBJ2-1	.	TGCAGCGTGGATGGGACAGGCTCCTACAATGAGCAGTTCTTC	CSVDGTGSYNEQFF
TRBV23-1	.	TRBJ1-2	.	TGCGCCAGCCAGGGGACGCCGAACTATGGCTACACCTTC	CASQGTPNYGYTF
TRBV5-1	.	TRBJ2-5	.	TGCGCCAGCAGCTTTCAGGGTTCGGGGGAGACCCAGTACTTC	CASSFQGSGETQYF
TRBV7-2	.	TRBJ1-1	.	TGTGCCGAAAGGGGGGGCACTGAAGCTTTCTTT	CAERGGTEAFF
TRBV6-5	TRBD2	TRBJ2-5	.	TGTGCCAGCAGCAGGGGACTAGCGGAGCCTCAGTACTTC	CASSRGLAEPQYF
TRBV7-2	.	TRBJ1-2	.	TGTGCCAGCAGCTCGGGGGGAGGCTACACCTTC	CASSSGGGYTF
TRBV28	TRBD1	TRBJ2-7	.	TGTGCCAGCAGGGACAGGGGAGGGGGTTACGAGCAGTACTTC	CASRDRGGGYEQYF
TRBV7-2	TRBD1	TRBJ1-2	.	TGTGCCAGCAGCTTCAGGGAGGGGGCGCGTGGCTACACCTTC	CASSFREGARGYTF
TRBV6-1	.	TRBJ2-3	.	TGTGCCAGCAGCCTCGGGGTTGGAACAACAGATACGCAGTATTTT	CASSLGVGTTDTQYF
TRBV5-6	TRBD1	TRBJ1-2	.	TGTGCCAGCAGCTTCGGACAGGGAGGCGGCTACACCTTC	CASSFGQGGGYTF
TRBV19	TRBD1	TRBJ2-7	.	TGTGCCAGTAGTATTATGACAGGGGGATTCTACGAGCAGTACTTC	CASSIMTGGFYEQYF
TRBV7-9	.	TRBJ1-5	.	TGTGCCAGCAGCTTACCGGGCGGGCAGGGACATCAGCCCCAGCATTTT	CASSLPGGQGHQPQHF
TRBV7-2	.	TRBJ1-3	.	TGTGCCAGCAGCTCCCGTGCCATTTTCTCTGGAAACACCATATATTTT	CASSSRAIFSGNTIYF
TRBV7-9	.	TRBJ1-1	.	TGTGCCAGCAGCTTAGTGGCCCGAGGGGGCACTGAAGCTTTCTTT	CASSLVARGGTEAFF
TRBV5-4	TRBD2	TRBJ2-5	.	TGTGCCAGCAGCTTGGGACTAGCGGGAGATGAGACCCAGTACTTC	CASSLGLAGDETQYF
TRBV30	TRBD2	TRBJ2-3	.	TGTGCCTGGAGTCCGGGACTAGCATCAGATACGCAGTATTTT	CAWSPGLASDTQYF
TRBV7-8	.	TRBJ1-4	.	TGTGCCAGCAGCTTTTGGGATGACGGTGCTAATGAAAAACTGTTTTTT	CASSFWDDGANEKLFF
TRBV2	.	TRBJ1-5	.	TGTGCCAGCAGTTCCGACAGGTGGGCATTTCAGCCCCAGCATTTT	CASSSDRWAFQPQHF
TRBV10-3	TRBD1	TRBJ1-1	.	TGTGCCATCAGGGACAGGGGGGGAGGGACTGAAGCTTTCTTT	CAIRDRGGGTEAFF
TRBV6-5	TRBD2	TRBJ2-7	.	TGTGCCAGCAGTTATCCGGGGGGTGAGCAGTACTTC	CASSYPGGEQYF
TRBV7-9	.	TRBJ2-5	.	TGTGCCAGCAGCTTAATATCGGCCTTACAAGAGACCCAGTACTTC	CASSLISALQETQYF
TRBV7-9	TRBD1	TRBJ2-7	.	TGTGCCACCCAGGGGGCCCGCTACGAGCAGTACTTC	CATQGARYEQYF
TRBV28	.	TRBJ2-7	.	TGTGCCAGTCCCCCGGCGGGGGCTTCTAGCTCCTACGAGCAGTACTTC	CASPPAGASSSYEQYF
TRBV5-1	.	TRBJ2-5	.	TGCGCCAGCAGCTTGGTCCCGATGGGGGCAGGGCAAGAGACCCAGTACTTC	CASSLVPMGAGQETQYF
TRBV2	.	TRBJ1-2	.	TGTGCCAGCAGTGATGCAGGTTTGACCCTACGGGGCTACACCTTC	CASSDAGLTLRGYTF
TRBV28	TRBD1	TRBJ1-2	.	TGTGCCAGCAGGATCCGGGACAGAAGGGGCTATGGCTACACCTTC	CASRIRDRRGYGYTF
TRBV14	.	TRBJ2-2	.	TGTGCCAGCAGCCAAGTGAAGCCCGGGGAGCTGTTTTTT	CASSQVKPGELFF
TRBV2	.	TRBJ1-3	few	TGTGCCAGCAGTGAGGAGGGTCTCTCTGGAAACACCATATATTTT	CASSEEGLSGNTIYF
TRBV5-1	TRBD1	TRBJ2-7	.	TGCGCCAGCAGCACAGGGGGTGGGAGCTCCTACGAGCAGTACTTC	CASSTGGGSSYEQYF
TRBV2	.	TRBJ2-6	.	TGTGCCAGCAGAACACCGATTGGCGCCAACGTCCTGACTTTC	CASRTPIGANVLTF
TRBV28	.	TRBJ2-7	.	TGTGCCAGCATTAGCGGATCTCCCTACGAGCAGTACTTC	CASISGSPYEQYF
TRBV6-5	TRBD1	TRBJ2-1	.	TGTGCCAGCGGCCGGGACAGGGGATACAATGAGCAGTTCTTC	CASGRDRGYNEQFF
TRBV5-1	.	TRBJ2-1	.	TGCGCCAGCAGCTTGGGGCCTGGCGAGCGCAATGAGCAGTTCTTC	CASSLGPGERNEQFF
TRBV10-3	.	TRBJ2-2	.	TGTGCCATCAGTGCGCAGACCCTGGACACCGGGGAGCTGTTTTTT	CAISAQTLDTGELFF
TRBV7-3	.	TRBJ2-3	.	TGTGCCAGCAGCTTATTCGGTACGACCACGGGACCAGATACGCAGTATTTT	CASSLFGTTTGPDTQYF
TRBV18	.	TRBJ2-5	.	TGTGCCAGCTCACCATTTAACTACCCACAGTCTGAAGAGACCCAGTACTTC	CASSPFNYPQSEETQYF
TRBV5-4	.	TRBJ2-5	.	TGTGCCAGCAGCTTGGAAGTGGAGACCCAGTACTTC	CASSLEVETQYF
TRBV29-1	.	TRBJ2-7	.	TGCAGCGTTGAAGGGAACAGGGACAACGAGCAGTACTTC	CSVEGNRDNEQYF
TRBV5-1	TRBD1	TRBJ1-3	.	TGCGCCAGCAGCACGGGACAGGGGGTAGGAAACACCATATATTTT	CASSTGQGVGNTIYF
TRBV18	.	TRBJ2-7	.	TGTGCCAGCTCACCACGCACAGGGATTCACGAGCAGTACTTC	CASSPRTGIHEQYF
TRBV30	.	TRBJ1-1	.	TGTGCCTGGGCGGTGGGGGGGAGGACTGAAGCTTTCTTT	CAWAVGGRTEAFF
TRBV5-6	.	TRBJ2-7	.	TGTGCCAGCAGCCTCCGAAGCTACGAGCAGTACTTC	CASSLRSYEQYF
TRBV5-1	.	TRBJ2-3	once	TGCGCCAGCAGCCCCCCGGGACTCGGCGATACGCAGTATTTT	CASSPPGLGDTQYF
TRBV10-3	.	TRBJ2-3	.	TGTGCCATCAGGGCAGTCACAGATACGCAGTATTTT	CAIRAVTDTQYF
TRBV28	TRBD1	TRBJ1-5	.	TGTGCCAGCAGGAGGACAGGGGGCTATAATCAGCCCCAGCATTTT	CASRRTGGYNQPQHF
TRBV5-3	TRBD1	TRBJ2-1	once	TGTGCCAGAAGCTTGGACGAAACAGGGGGGAGGCAGTTCTTC	CARSLDETGGRQFF
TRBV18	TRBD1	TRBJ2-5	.	TGTGCCAGCTCACCAAGGACAGGCCCAGAGACCCAGTACTTC	CASSPRTGPETQYF
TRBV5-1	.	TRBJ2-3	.	TGCGCCAGCAGCTATCAATCAGATACGCAGTATTTT	CASSYQSDTQYF
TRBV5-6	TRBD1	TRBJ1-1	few	TGTGCCAGCAGCCTGGGACAGGGGGCTGAAGCTTTCTTT	CASSLGQGAEAFF
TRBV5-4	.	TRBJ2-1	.	TGTGCCAGCAGCTTGGAGGCAGGGGATGGGCAGTTCTTC	CASSLEAGDGQFF